This TCR beta chain was obtained from a study of control samples from healthy donors and cancer patients. Assay used: immunoSEQ multiplex PCR; TCRdb lists only in-frame clones, some missing. The sample holds 150,000 to 200,000 clones, more than 85% seen once. Trimming took off 1 base at V and 10 bases at J, with 13 bases between the two ends. This CDR3 has 13 residues. Germline CDR1 reads LNHDA; CDR2 reads SQIVND (reference sequence). The sample taken for sequencing was blood. The chain links TRBV19 to TRBJ1-1; weak D call: TRBD1 (5 bases). The sequence was obtained from a woman in her forties in good health. The CDR3 DNA reads TGTGCCAGTAGTATAGGGAGCAGGGCGGCAGCTTTCTTT. As protein: CASSIGSRAAAFF.